This paragraph covers one T cell receptor (beta chain) sequence. Germline-derived CDR1 and CDR2 are SGHNT and YYREEE (reference sequence). The CDR3 runs 13 residues. The data were obtained in a study of OX40 agonist ivuxolimab in advanced cancers. Study overall: The dose-escalation cohort was around 83% male, with a mean age of 60 years, ranging roughly 20 to 80.

This table comes from immunoSEQ multiplex PCR, and its TCRdb copy is limited to in-frame clones, with some not included. The profile shows about 42,000 clones, approximately 91% of them singletons. V usage is TRBV5-4 and J usage is TRBJ2-5; 8 nucleotides line up with TRBD2. The J call may be faulty, since TRBJ2-7 better matches the DNA end. This clonotype was sampled from an adult with an advanced solid tumor such as melanoma, head and neck, liver or kidney cancer. The sample consisted of CD4+ or CD8+ T cells sorted from blood, taken in a trial of the OX40 agonist ivuxolimab. CDR3 DNA sequence: TGTGCCAGCAGCCGGGGACTAGAGTACGAGCAGTACTTC. Amino acids: CASSRGLEYEQYF.